The TCR beta chain under discussion was sequenced for a study of tissue T cells after allogeneic stem cell transplantation. General study points: TCR repertoires tracked anatomic similarity, regardless of disease or transplant status. Motif-based clustering found tissue-specific repertoire signatures shared across patients, though few clones were shared.

Autopsy tissues included GI tract, liver, skin and lymphoid organs. Germline V gene lookup returns CDR1 SGHVS and CDR2 FQNEAQ. The V gene end was trimmed by 5 bases and the J gene end by 9 bases; junction bases not matched to a gene: 16. The CDR3 has 16 residues. The data were produced by immunoSEQ multiplex PCR, yet TCRdb's version contains in-frame clones alone and is incomplete. Of 5,000 to 6,500 clones listed, approximately 70% are singletons. About this clone: Its antigen is undetermined.

This clonotype was sampled from a woman aged 18-49 years with breast cancer. The chain employs TRBV7-8 and TRBJ2-1, with TRBD1 matching over 7 bases. The material was tissue from the stomach, obtained at autopsy. CDR3 amino acids: CASSPGQAYPHGEQFF. In nucleotides, the CDR3 is TGTGCCAGCAGCCCCGGACAGGCATACCCCCACGGTGAGCAGTTCTTC.